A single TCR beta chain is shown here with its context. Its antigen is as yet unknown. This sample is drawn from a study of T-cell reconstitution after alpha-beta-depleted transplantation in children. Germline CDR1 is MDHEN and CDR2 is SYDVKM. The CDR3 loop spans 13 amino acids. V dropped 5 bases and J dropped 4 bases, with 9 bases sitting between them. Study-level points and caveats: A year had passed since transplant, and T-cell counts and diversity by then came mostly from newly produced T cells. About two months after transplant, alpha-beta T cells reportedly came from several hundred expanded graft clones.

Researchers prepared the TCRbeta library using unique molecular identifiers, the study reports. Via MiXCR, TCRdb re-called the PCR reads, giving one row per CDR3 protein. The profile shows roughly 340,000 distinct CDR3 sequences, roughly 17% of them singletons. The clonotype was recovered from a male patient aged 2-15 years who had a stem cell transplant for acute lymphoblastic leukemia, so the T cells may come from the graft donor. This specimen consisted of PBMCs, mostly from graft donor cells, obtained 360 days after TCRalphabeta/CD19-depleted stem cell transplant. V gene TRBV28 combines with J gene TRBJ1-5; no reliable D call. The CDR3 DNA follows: TGTGCCAGCAGTCCATCCTTAAATCAGCCCCAGCATTTT. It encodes CASSPSLNQPQHF. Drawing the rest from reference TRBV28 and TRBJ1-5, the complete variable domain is DVKVTQSSRYLVKRTGEKVFLECVQDMDHENMFWYRQDPGLGLRLIYFSYDVKMKEKGDIPEGYSVSREKKERFSLILESASTNQTSMYLCASSPSLNQPQHFGDGTRLSIL.